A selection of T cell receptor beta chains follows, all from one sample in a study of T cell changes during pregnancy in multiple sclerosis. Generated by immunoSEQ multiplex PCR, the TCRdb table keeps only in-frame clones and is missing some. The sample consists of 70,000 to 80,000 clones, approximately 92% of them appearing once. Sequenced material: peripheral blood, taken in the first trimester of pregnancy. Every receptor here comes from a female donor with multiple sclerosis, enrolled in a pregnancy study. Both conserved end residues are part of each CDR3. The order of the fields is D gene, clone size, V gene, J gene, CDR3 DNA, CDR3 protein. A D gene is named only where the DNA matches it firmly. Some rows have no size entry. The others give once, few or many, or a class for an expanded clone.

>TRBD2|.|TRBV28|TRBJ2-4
TGTGCCAGCAGTTTAACTAGCGGGAGAGGGATGAACATTCAGTACTTC
CASSLTSGRGMNIQYF
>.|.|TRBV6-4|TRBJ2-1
TGTGCCAGCAGTGACTCGGGGGGGCGCAATGAGCAGTTCTTC
CASSDSGGRNEQFF
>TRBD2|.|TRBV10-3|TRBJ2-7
TGTGCCATCAGTGGGACTAGCGGGACCGCCTACGAGCAGTACTTC
CAISGTSGTAYEQYF
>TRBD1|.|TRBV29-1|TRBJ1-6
TGCAGCGTTTGGTCTGGACAGGGCAATTCACCCCTCCACTTT
CSVWSGQGNSPLHF
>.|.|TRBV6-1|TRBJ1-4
TGTGCCAGCAGTGAATTTGAGGTTGTGAGGATCAATAAAGTGTTTTTT
CASSEFEVVRINKVFF
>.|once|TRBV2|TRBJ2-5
TGTGCCAGCAGTCGACTAGTTGAGACCCAGTACTTC
CASSRLVETQYF
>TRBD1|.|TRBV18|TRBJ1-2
TGTGCCAGCTCACCTACGGGACAGAATAATGGCTACACCTTC
CASSPTGQNNGYTF
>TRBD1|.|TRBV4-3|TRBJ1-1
TGCGCCAGCAGCCAAGTACAACCCGGGACAGGGTGGAGCACTGAAGCTTTCTTT
CASSQVQPGTGWSTEAFF
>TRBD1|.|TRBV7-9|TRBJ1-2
TGTGCCAGCAGCATACAACAGGGGACCAACTATGGCTACACCTTC
CASSIQQGTNYGYTF
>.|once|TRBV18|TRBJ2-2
TGTGCCAGCTCACCACCACCGTCTCAAGCTGAGCGGACCGGGGAGCTGTTTTTT
CASSPPPSQAERTGELFF
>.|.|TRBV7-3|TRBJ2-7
TGTGCCAGCAGCTCCAGGACTTCCGAGGTGGGGAGTGCGTACTTC
CASSSRTSEVGSAYF
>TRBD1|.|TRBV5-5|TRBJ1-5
TGTGCCAGCAGCTTGGTACAGGGGGAATATCAGCCCCAGCATTTT
CASSLVQGEYQPQHF
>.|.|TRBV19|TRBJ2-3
TGTGCCAGTAGTATCAGGGCGTTGACAGATACGCAGTATTTT
CASSIRALTDTQYF
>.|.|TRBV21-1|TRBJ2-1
TGTGCCAGCAGCAAGTGGACTAGCGGGATAAACGATGGCCCGTACAATGAGCAGTTCTTC
CASSKWTSGINDGPYNEQFF
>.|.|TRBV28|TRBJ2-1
TGTGCCAGCAGTTTAGCGCGAGGGAGTTACAATGAGCAGTTCTTC
CASSLARGSYNEQFF
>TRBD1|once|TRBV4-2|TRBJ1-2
TGTGCCAGCAGCCAAGATCTAACAGGGGCTGGCTACACCTTC
CASSQDLTGAGYTF